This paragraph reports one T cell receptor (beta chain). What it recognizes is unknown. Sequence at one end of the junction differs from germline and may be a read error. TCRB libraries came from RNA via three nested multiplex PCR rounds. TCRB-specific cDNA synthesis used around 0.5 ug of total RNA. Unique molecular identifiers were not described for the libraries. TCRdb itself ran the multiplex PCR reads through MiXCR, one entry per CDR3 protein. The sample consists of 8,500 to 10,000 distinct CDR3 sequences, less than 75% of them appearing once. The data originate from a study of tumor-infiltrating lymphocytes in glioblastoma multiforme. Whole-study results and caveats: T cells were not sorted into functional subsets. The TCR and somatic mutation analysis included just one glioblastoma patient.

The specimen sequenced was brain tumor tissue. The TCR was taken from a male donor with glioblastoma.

The CDR3: CSARCRDYSGNTIYF. CDR3 DNA: TGCAGTGCTCGATGTAGGGATTACTCTGGAAATACCATATATTTT. This chain links TRBV20-1 with TRBJ1-3; D not certain. This CDR3 spans 15 amino acids. Germline lookup yields CDR1 DFQATT and CDR2 SNEGSKA (reference sequence).